This T cell receptor beta chain was identified during a study of T cells in women clearing cervical HPV infection. Study background: Cases: HPV16-related CIN3 or worse on histology, 2 invasive cancers. Control women cleared a single incident HPV16 infection within 12 months.

Some clones are missing from TCRdb's copy, which holds only in-frame ones; the method was immunoSEQ multiplex PCR. In total, the table holds 28,000 or so clones. This TCR came from a woman between 18 and 70 years old with a cervical HPV16 infection that either progressed to CIN3+ or cleared (not recorded which). The sequenced material came from blood buffy coat.

The CDR3 loop is CASSLGGKGDNEQFF. CDR3 DNA, as far as it was read: TGTGCCAGCAGCTTAGGTGGGAAGGGGGACAATGAG. The chain has TRBV7-3 and TRBJ2-1; TRBD1 might be the D (6 bases). The read is 3 residues too short to cover the CDR3 end, so that end is filled in from the germline J gene. V lost 2 bases and J 5 bases, leaving 13 bases between the germline ends. Per germline, CDR1 SGHTA and CDR2 FQGTGA. The CDR3 runs 15 residues.